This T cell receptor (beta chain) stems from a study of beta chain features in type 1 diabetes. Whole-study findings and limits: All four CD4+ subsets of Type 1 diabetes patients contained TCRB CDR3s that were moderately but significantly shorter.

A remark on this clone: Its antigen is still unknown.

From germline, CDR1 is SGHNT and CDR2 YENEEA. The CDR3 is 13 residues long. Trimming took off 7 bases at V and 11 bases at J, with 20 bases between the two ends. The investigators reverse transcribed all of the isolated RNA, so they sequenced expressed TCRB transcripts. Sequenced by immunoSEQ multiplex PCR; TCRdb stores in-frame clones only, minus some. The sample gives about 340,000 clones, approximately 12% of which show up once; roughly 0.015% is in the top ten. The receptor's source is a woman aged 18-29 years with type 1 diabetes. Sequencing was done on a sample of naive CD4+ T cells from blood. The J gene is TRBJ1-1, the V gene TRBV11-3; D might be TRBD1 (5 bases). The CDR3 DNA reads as TGTGCCAGCACCCCCCCGGGTAGGGGAAAGGCTTTCTTT. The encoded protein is CASTPPGRGKAFF. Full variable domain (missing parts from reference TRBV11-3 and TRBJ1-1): EAGVVQSPRYKIIEKKQPVAFWCNPISGHNTLYWYLQNLGQGPELLIRYENEEAVDDSQLPKDRFSAERLKGVDSTLKIQPAELGDSAVYLCASTPPGRGKAFFGQGTRLTVV.